This T cell receptor beta chain was observed in a study of cytomegalovirus exposure and HLA in healthy donors. Study as a whole: The Caucasian-associated ancestry cluster held less than 85% of around 380 genotyped donors.

It was with 60 Vbeta and 13 Jbeta primers that the PCR ran. TCRdb's copy holds only in-frame clones and misses some; the assay was immunoSEQ multiplex PCR. The table lists about 120,000 clones, 77% of them singletons. Study observations and caveats: In a later analysis, parvovirus B19, influenza, CMV and Epstein-Barr virus appeared linked to several top co-occurrence clusters. Reportedly, diagnosis of cytomegalovirus status by the classifier showed high specificity and sensitivity.

Concerning this clone itself: Antigen: not known.

The sequenced material came from PBMCs. The TCR was taken from a man aged 18 to 30 in good health and CMV-seropositive.

The CDR3 DNA is TGTGCCAGCAGACTTACAGCCTACAATGAGCAGTTCTTC. Protein: CASRLTAYNEQFF. The chain uses TRBV6-1 and TRBJ2-1; D not certain. CDR1 and CDR2 (germline): MNHNS, SASEGT. Trimming pared 6 bases from V and 2 bases from J, leaving 8 bases between. The CDR3 loop spans 13 amino acids.